One sample yielded the 12 T cell receptor beta chains listed below, sequenced in a study of response to subunit inactivated influenza vaccine. TCRdb called the RT-PCR reads again in MiXCR, with one record for every CDR3 protein. Of hundreds of thousands of distinct CDR3 sequences in the sample, about a fifth are singletons; the top ten hold under 13%. The sequencing used PBMCs from blood, collected more than 4 days after vaccination. The source of these receptors is a man aged 45-65 years who received an inactivated influenza vaccine.

The chain is built from TRBV7-2 and TRBJ2-3, with 8 bases that match TRBD2. The CDR3 is 17 residues long. With 2 bases clipped from V and 3 bases from J, the junction kept 10 bases outside the gene matches. Germline V CDR1 and CDR2: SGHTA, FQGNSA. The chain's CDR3 is CASSLIREGLWTDTQYF. CDR3 sequence (DNA): TGTGCCAGCAGCTTAATCCGGGAGGGCCTGTGGACAGATACGCAGTATTTT.

This clonotype was recorded a few times. J is TRBJ2-3 and V is TRBV24-1; no firm D call. Germline lookup yields CDR1 KGHDR and CDR2 SFDVKD. The ends were cut back, 1 base at V and 1 base at J, with 11 bases in the middle. CDR3 length: 16 amino acids. The CDR3 spells CATSDLGRSRTDTQYF. CDR3 in DNA: TGTGCCACCAGTGATTTAGGCCGAAGTCGCACAGATACGCAGTATTTT.

A few counts support this clonotype. This sequence joins TRBV20-1 and TRBJ2-7, with D perhaps matching TRBD1 (6 bases). V lost 2 bases, J lost 2 bases, and 13 bases lay in between. Looked up from germline, CDR1 is DFQATT and CDR2 is SNEGSKA (reference sequence). The CDR3 has 14 amino acids. CDR3 sequence reads: CSARLDRSPYEQYF. The CDR3, as DNA: TGCAGTGCTAGACTAGACAGGTCGCCCTACGAGCAGTACTTC.

This rearrangement joins TRBV28 to TRBJ2-1, with D unclear. The V gene lost 8 bases and the J gene lost 1 base, with 9 bases spanning the gap. The CDR3 has 13 amino acids. The germline V gene encodes CDR1 MDHEN and CDR2 SYDVKM. The CDR3 is CASFSESYNEQFF. The CDR3 nucleotides read TGTGCCAGCTTCTCTGAGTCCTACAATGAGCAGTTCTTC.

This clonotype was observed a few times. The DNA for the CDR3 is TGTGCCAGCAGCTACCTAGCGGGGCCCTGGGATGAGCAGTTCTTC. Its translation is CASSYLAGPWDEQFF. The gene calls are TRBV21-1 and TRBJ2-1; TRBD2, the table's D call, lacks a check against the DNA. TRBV21-1 is listed as a pseudogene. The CDR3 loop spans 15 amino acids.

Only a few counts were recorded for this clonotype. CDR3 in DNA: TGTGCCAGCAGCGACAGGGGCCTGGTCAATCAGCCCCAGCATTTT. Amino acid sequence: CASSDRGLVNQPQHF. This chain connects TRBV12-3 or TRBV12-4 to TRBJ1-5; 8 bases line up with TRBD1. V lost 6 bases and J lost 3; bases outside the gene matches: 7. The CDR3 runs 15 residues.

The sample holds a few counts of this clonotype. The rearrangement uses TRBV7-9 and TRBJ2-5; D is possibly TRBD1 or TRBD2 (6 bases each). Germline loops: CDR1 SEHNR, CDR2 FQNEAQ (reference sequence). The CDR3 is made up of 13 amino acids. The V end lost 6 bases, the J end lost 4 bases, and 12 bases lay between the germline ends. The CDR3: CASRGGRPETQYF. The CDR3 DNA follows: TGTGCCAGCAGAGGGGGGAGGCCAGAGACCCAGTACTTC.

This clonotype was observed at least ten times. V is TRBV20-1 and J is TRBJ2-3; D perhaps matches TRBD1 (6 bases). V was clipped by 5 bases and J by 3 bases, with 12 bases between them. The CDR3 runs 13 residues. The germline V gene encodes CDR1 DFQATT and CDR2 SNEGSKA (reference sequence). This CDR3 reads CSACRGHTDTQYF. The CDR3 DNA reads TGCAGTGCTTGTCGGGGACATACAGATACGCAGTATTTT.

V and J are TRBV20-1 and TRBJ2-1; 9 bases map to TRBD2. The CDR3 has 13 amino acids. The V and J ends lost 8 bases and 8 bases, in that order; junction bases with no gene match: 10. Germline V CDR1 and CDR2: DFQATT, SNEGSKA (reference sequence). In DNA form, the CDR3 reads TGCAGTCCCCCCCAGCGGGGGGTTTATGAGCAGTTCTTC. Translated, it gives CSPPQRGVYEQFF.

This sequence joins TRBV12-3 or TRBV12-4 and TRBJ1-1, with D perhaps TRBD1 (5 bases). This CDR3 has 15 residues. Trimming took off 4 bases at V and 3 bases at J, with 15 bases between the two ends. The CDR3 region is CASSSPRRVYTEAFF. The DNA for the CDR3 is TGTGCCAGCAGTTCCCCTCGCAGGGTCTACACTGAAGCTTTCTTT.

The chain is built from TRBV7-9 and TRBJ2-3; 9 bases agree with TRBD2. Germline-derived CDR1 and CDR2 are SEHNR and FQNEAQ (reference sequence). V dropped 5 bases and J dropped 6; count of bases not matched to a gene: 9. The CDR3 spans 15 residues. CDR3 residues: CASSAKTSGYDTQYF. Here the CDR3 DNA reads TGTGCCAGCAGCGCCAAGACTAGCGGATACGATACGCAGTATTTT. The variable domain in full, with the rest retrieved from reference TRBV7-9 and TRBJ2-3, is DTGVSQNPRHKITKRGQNVTFRCDPISEHNRLYWYRQTLGQGPEFLTYFQNEAQLEKSRLLSDRFSAERPKGSFSTLEIQRTEQGDSAMYLCASSAKTSGYDTQYFGPGTRLTVL.

This clonotype was observed once. This CDR3 reads CASSLNTLNTEAFF. Here the CDR3 DNA reads TGCGCCAGCAGCTTGAACACCCTGAACACTGAAGCTTTCTTT. The J gene is TRBJ1-1, the V gene TRBV5-1; no clear D gene. The CDR3 runs 14 residues. Trimming stripped 1 base from V and 0 bases from J, with 7 bases between. Germline V lookup: CDR1 SGHRS, CDR2 YFSETQ.